This T cell receptor (beta chain) was obtained from a study of blood T cell repertoires in COVID-19. Study as a whole: Samples of COVID-19 (acute and convalescent) were obtained from the United States, Italy and Spain.

Patients of the Seattle cohort, enrolled during active infection, were followed longitudinally. As originally analysed: How many nucleated cells were present was estimated from reference gene primer amplification. Clones were sequenced by immunoSEQ multiplex PCR, and TCRdb holds only the in-frame ones, with some missing. The V and J calls and clone size are taken from that table; D and trimming were inferred from the DNA. The sample has approximately 280,000 clones, 75% to 95% seen once; the top ten hold about 7%. The TCR originated in a woman in her twenties or thirties with COVID-19, enrolled during active disease. The sequencing input was peripheral blood.

Here the CDR3 reads CAWNGGGRVKTGELFF. CDR3 DNA: TGTGCCTGGAATGGGGGCGGGAGGGTAAAAACCGGGGAGCTGTTTTTT. J is TRBJ2-2 and V is TRBV30; 9 bases agree with TRBD2. V lost 4 bases, J lost 5 bases, and 11 bases stayed unmatched. From germline, CDR1 is GTSNPN and CDR2 SVGIG (reference sequence). CDR3 length equals 16 residues.